In its sample, the clone carrying this T cell receptor beta chain was seen a few times. The data are from a study of T cell repertoires in cytomegalovirus infection. MiXCR was run by TCRdb on the reads, yielding one entry per CDR3 protein. This sample has some 350,000 distinct CDR3 sequences, with 15% to 20% found just once. CDR1 is LNHDA and CDR2 is SQIVND in the germline V gene (reference sequence). The CDR3 runs 15 residues. Trimming cost V 7 bases and J 4 bases; bases outside gene matches: 10. Source material: PBMCs. The chain employs TRBV19 and TRBJ2-1; TRBD2 matches at 7 bases. This sequence was found in a human donor in good health (CMV status not recorded). Some clones in this sample may be carry-over from other donors' samples. CDR3 sequence: CASNRGGGGYNEQFF. DNA of the CDR3: TGTGCCAGTAACCGGGGTGGCGGGGGTTACAATGAGCAGTTCTTC.